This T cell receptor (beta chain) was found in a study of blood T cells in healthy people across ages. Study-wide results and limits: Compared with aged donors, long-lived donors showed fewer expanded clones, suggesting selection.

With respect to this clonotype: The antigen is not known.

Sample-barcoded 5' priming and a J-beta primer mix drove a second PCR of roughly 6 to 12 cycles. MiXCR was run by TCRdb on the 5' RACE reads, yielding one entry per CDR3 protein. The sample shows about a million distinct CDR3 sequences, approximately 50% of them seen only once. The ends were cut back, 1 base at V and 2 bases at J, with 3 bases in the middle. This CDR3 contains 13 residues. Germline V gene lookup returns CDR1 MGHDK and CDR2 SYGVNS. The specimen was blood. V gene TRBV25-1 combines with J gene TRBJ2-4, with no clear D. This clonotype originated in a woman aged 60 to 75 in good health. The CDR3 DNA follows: TGTGCCAGCAGTGAATTCTCCAAAAACATTCAGTACTTC. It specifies CASSEFSKNIQYF.